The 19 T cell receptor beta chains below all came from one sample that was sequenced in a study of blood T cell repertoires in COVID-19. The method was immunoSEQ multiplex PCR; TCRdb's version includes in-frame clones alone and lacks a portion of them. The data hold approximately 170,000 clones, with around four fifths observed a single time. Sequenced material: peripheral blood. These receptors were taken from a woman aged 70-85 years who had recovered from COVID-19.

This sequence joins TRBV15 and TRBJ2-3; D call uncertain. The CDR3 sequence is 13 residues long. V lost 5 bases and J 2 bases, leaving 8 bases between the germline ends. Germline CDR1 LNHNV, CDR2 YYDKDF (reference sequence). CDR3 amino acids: CATSLGLTDTQYF. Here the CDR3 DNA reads TGTGCCACCAGCCTAGGCCTCACAGATACGCAGTATTTT.

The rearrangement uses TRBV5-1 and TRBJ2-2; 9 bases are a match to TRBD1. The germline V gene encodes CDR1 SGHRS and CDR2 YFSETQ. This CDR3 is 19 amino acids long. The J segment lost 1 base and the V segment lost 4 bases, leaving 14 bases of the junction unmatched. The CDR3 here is CASSGPTGGVAVNTGELFF. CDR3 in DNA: TGCGCCAGCAGCGGCCCGACAGGGGGGGTAGCAGTGAACACCGGGGAGCTGTTTTTT.

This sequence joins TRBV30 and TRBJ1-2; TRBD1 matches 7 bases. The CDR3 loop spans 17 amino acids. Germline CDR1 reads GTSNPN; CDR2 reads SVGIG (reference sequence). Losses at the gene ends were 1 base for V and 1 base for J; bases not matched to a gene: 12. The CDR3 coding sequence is TGTGCCTGGAGTGCTAGACAGGGAGGCCCCCTTAACTATGGCTACACCTTC. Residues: CAWSARQGGPLNYGYTF.

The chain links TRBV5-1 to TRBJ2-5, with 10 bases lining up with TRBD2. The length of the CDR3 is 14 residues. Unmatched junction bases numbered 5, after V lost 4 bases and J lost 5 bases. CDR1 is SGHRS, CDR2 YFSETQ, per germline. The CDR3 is CASSPGTSEETQYF. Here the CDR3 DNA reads TGCGCCAGCAGCCCCGGGACTAGCGAGGAGACCCAGTACTTC.

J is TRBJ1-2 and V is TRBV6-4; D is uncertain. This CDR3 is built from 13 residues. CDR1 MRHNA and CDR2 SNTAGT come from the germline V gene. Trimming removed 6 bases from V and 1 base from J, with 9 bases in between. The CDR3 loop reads CASSLDLNYGYTF. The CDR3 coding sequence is TGTGCCAGCAGCCTAGACCTTAACTATGGCTACACCTTC.

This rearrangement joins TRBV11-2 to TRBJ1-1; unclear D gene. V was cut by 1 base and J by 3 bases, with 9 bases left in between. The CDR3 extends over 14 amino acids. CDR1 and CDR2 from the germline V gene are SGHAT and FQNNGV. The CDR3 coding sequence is TGTGCCAGCAGCTTAGTCTTCGGGGACACTGAAGCTTTCTTT. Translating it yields CASSLVFGDTEAFF.

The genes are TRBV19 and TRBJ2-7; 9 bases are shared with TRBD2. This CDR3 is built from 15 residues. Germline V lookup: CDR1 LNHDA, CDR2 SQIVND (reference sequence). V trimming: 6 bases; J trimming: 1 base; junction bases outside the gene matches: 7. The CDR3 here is CASRPRAGGSYEQYF. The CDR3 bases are TGTGCCAGTAGGCCTCGGGCGGGAGGGTCCTACGAGCAGTACTTC.

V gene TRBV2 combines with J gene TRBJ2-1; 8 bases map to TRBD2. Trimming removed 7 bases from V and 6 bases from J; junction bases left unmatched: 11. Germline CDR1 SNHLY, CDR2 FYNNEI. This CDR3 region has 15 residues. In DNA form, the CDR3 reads TGTGCCAGCACCCGAGGGGCTAGCGGGTTCAATGAGCAGTTCTTC. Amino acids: CASTRGASGFNEQFF.

The CDR3 reads CASSTNRGRVAFF. Here the CDR3 DNA reads TGTGCCAGCAGTACCAACAGGGGGCGTGTAGCTTTCTTT. The rearrangement uses TRBV6-2 or TRBV6-3 and TRBJ1-1, with 9 bases fitting TRBD1. There are 13 residues in the CDR3. Germline CDR1 is MNHEY and CDR2 is SVGEGT. V was clipped by 5 bases and J by 10 bases; unmatched bases: 8.

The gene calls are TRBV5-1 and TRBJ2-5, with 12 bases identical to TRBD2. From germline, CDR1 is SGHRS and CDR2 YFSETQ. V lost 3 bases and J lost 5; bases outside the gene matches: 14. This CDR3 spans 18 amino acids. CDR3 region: CASSWGPSGRAEGETQYF. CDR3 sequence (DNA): TGCGCCAGCAGCTGGGGGCCTAGCGGGAGGGCCGAAGGGGAGACCCAGTACTTC.

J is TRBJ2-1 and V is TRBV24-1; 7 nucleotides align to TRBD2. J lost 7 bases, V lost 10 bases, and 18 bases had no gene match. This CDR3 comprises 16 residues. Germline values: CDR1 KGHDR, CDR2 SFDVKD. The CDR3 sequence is CATAPHREADLNEQFF. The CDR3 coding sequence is TGTGCCACAGCCCCCCACCGGGAGGCCGACTTGAATGAGCAGTTCTTC.

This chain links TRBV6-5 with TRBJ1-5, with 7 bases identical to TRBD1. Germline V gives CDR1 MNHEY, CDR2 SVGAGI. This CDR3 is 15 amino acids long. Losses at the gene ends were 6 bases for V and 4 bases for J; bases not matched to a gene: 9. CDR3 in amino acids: CASSLTGDRNQPQHF. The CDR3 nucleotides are TGTGCCAGCAGCCTCACAGGGGACCGAAATCAGCCCCAGCATTTT.

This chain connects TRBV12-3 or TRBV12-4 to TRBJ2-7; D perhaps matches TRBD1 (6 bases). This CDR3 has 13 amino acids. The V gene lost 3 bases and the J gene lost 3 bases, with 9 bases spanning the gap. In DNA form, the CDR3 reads TGTGCCAGCAGTTTTAGCAGGGGCTACGAGCAGTACTTC. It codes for CASSFSRGYEQYF.

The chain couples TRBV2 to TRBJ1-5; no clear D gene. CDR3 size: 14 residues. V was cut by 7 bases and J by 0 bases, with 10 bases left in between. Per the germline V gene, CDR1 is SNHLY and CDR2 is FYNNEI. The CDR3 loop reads CASTVAASNQPQHF. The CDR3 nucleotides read TGTGCCAGCACTGTGGCCGCTAGCAATCAGCCCCAGCATTTT. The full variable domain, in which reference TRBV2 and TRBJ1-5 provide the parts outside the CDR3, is EPEVTQTPSHQVTQMGQEVILRCVPISNHLYFYWYRQILGQKVEFLVSFYNNEISEKSEIFDDQFSVERPDGSNFTLKIRSTKLEDSAMYFCASTVAASNQPQHFGDGTRLSIL.

The CDR3 nucleotides read TGCGCCAGCAGCCAAGGGGCCGGGAGGGACACTGAAGCTTTCTTT. This codes for CASSQGAGRDTEAFF. The chain joins TRBV4-1 to TRBJ1-1, with D unclear. The CDR3 consists of 15 residues. CDR1 and CDR2 (germline): MGHRA, YSYEKL. V lost 1 base to trimming and J lost 3 bases, with 12 bases between them.

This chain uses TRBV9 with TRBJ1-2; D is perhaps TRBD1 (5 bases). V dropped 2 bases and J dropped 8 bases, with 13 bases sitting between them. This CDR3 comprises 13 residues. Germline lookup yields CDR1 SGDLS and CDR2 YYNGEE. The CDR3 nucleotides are TGTGCCAGCAGCGTCTATAACAGGAACGGCTACACCTTC. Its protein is CASSVYNRNGYTF.

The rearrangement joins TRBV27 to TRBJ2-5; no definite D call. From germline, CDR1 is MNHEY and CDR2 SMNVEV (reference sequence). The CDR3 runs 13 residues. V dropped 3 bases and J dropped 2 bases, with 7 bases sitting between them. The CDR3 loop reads CASSFLSQETQYF. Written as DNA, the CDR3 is TGTGCCAGCAGTTTCCTCTCTCAAGAGACCCAGTACTTC.

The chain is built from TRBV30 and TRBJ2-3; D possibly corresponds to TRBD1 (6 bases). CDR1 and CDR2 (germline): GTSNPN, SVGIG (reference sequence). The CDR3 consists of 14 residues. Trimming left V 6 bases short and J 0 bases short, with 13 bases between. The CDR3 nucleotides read TGTGCCTGCCAGACAGGTCTTAGCACAGATACGCAGTATTTT. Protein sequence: CACQTGLSTDTQYF. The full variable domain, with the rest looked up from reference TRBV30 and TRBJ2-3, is SQTIHQWPATLVQPVGSPLSLECTVEGTSNPNLYWYRQAAGRGLQLLFYSVGIGQISSEVPQNLSASRPQDRQFILSSKKLLLSDSGFYLCACQTGLSTDTQYFGPGTRLTVL.

The CDR3 DNA reads as TGTGCCAGCAGCTGGGACATCATCTACAATGAGCAGTTCTTC. Its translation is CASSWDIIYNEQFF. V is TRBV5-5 and J is TRBJ2-1; maybe TRBD1 (6 bases). The CDR3 has 14 amino acids. The ends were cut back, 3 bases at V and 3 bases at J, with 10 bases in the middle. Germline V gene lookup returns CDR1 SGHKS and CDR2 YYEKEE (reference sequence).